This T cell receptor beta chain is drawn from a study of identical twins. From the 5' RACE reads, TCRdb called clonotypes with MiXCR, one entry per CDR3 protein. The table has roughly 250,000 distinct CDR3 sequences, around an eighth seen once. Trimming removed 2 bases from V and 4 bases from J, with 14 bases in between. This CDR3 region has 16 residues. Germline CDR1 is KGHSH and CDR2 is LQKENI. Source material: memory (CD45RO+) T cells sorted from blood. The sequence was collected from a young woman in good health. The chain carries TRBV18 and TRBJ2-2, with unresolved D. The CDR3 loop is CASSPTPLGTTGELFF. The CDR3 DNA sequence: TGTGCCAGCTCACCAACCCCTTTAGGAACCACCGGGGAGCTGTTTTTT.